Included here is one TCR beta chain sequence, with context. Other DNA sequences from this sample encode an identical CDR3 as well. These data belong to a study of blood T cell repertoires in COVID-19. This CDR3 is 14 amino acids long. CDR1 is MNHEY, CDR2 SMNVEV, per germline (reference sequence). V trimming: 3 bases; J trimming: 4 bases; junction bases outside the gene matches: 4. Method: immunoSEQ multiplex PCR; TCRdb's copy keeps in-frame clones and lacks some. This table has 190,000 or so clones, 89% appearing once. What was sequenced was PBMCs or T cells enriched from blood (not recorded which). The TCR comes from a woman aged 18-35 years who had recovered from COVID-19. The rearrangement joins TRBV27 to TRBJ2-5; 8 nucleotides agree with TRBD1. The CDR3 reads CASSLGRGRETQYF. CDR3 in DNA: TGTGCCAGCAGTTTGGGCAGGGGGCGAGAGACCCAGTACTTC.